A single sample gave rise to the 6 T cell receptor beta chains below, sequenced in a study of shared clonotypes between healthy human individuals. Only in-frame clones appear in the TCRdb table, and some are missing; sequencing was by immunoSEQ multiplex PCR. The sample includes about 1.5 million clones, approximately 98% of them seen just once. The sample consisted of naive CD4+ T cells sorted from blood. Subset meaning: CD45RA+ positively selected. These receptors were obtained from a man aged 25 to 40 in good health.

This chain joins TRBV30 and TRBJ2-7; D possibly matches TRBD1 or TRBD2 (5 bases each). The V and J ends lost 8 bases and 2 bases respectively, with 13 bases between them. The V gene's germline CDR1 is GTSNPN and CDR2 SVGIG (reference sequence). The CDR3 is 12 amino acids. CDR3 bases: TGTGCCAGCCGGGACGGAACCTACGAGCAGTACTTC. This codes for CASRDGTYEQYF.

On this clone itself: The sample holds other DNA sequences that translate to the same CDR3. The chain combines TRBV28 with TRBJ2-3; D is unresolved. Germline V gene sequence: CDR1 MDHEN, CDR2 SYDVKM. V shed 3 bases and J shed 4 bases, with 8 bases lying between them. The CDR3 runs to 13 residues. In DNA, the CDR3 is TGTGCCAGCAGTTTGGGTAGCCCAGATACGCAGTATTTT. This sequence encodes CASSLGSPDTQYF.

The rearrangement uses TRBV5-6 and TRBJ2-7; no definite D call. This CDR3 is built from 15 residues. Trimming removed 1 base at V and 1 base at J, with 12 bases between. The germline V gene has CDR1 SGHDT and CDR2 YYEEEE. The CDR3 nucleotides are TGTGCCAGCAGCTTGCGGGTGCTAAGTTCCTACGAGCAGTACTTC. Translated, it gives CASSLRVLSSYEQYF.

The chain carries TRBV29-1 and TRBJ2-7, with 11 positions matching TRBD2. V gave up 6 bases and J gave up 7 bases; unmatched junction bases: 14. The CDR3 has 15 residues. Looked up from germline, CDR1 is SQVTM and CDR2 is ANQGSEA. The CDR3 nucleotides read TGCAGCGTGGGGCGGGGTAGCGGGAGGGTACTGGAGCAGTACTTC. As protein: CSVGRGSGRVLEQYF.

This clone was detected once. The chain uses TRBV7-6 and TRBJ1-1, with D unclear. Germline lookup yields CDR1 SGHVS and CDR2 FNYEAQ. V was shortened by 4 bases and J by 2 bases, with 11 bases between the two germline ends. This CDR3 is 14 amino acids long. CDR3 coding DNA: TGTGCCAGCAGCTCCGGCAGCCTTAACACTGAAGCTTTCTTT. It encodes CASSSGSLNTEAFF.

V usage is TRBV7-2 and J usage is TRBJ2-2; D possibly uses TRBD1 or TRBD2 (5 bases each). V gave up 5 bases and J gave up 6 bases, with 16 bases separating them. This CDR3 is 15 amino acids long. The germline V gene has CDR1 SGHTA and CDR2 FQGNSA. Written as DNA, the CDR3 is TGTGCCAGCAGCCAGGGCCCGACGAGGGCCGGGGAGCTGTTTTTT. This translates into CASSQGPTRAGELFF.